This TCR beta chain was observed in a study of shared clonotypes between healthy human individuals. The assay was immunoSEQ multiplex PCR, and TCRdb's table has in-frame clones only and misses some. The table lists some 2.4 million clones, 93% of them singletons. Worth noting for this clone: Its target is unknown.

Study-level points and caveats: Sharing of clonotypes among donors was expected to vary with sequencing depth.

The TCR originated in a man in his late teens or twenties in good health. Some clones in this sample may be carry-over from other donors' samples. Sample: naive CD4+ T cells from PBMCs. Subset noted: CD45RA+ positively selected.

The CDR3, as DNA: TGTGCCAGCAGCTTAGGAGGCAGGACCTCGGGATGGCAGTACTTC. Translation gives CASSLGGRTSGWQYF. The chain employs TRBV11-2 and TRBJ2-7; possible D gene TRBD2, 5 bases. Germline-derived CDR1 and CDR2 are SGHAT and FQNNGV. CDR3 size: 15 residues. Trimming left V 1 base short and J 9 bases short, with 19 bases between.